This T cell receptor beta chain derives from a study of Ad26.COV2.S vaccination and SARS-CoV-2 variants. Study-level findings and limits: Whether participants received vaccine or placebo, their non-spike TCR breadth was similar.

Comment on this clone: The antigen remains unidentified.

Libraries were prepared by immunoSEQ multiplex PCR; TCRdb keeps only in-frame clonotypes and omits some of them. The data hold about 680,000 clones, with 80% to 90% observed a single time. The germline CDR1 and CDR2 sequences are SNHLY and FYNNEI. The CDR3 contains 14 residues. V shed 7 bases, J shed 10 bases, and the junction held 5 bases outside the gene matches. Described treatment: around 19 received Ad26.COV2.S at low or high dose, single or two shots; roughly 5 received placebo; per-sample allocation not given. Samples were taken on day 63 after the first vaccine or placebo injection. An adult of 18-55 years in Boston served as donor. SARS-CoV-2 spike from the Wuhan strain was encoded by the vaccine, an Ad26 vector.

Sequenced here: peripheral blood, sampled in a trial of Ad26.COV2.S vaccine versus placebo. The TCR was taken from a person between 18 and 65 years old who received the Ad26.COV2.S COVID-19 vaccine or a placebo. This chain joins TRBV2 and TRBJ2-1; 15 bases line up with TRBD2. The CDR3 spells CASKGLAGGGEQFF. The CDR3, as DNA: TGTGCCAGCAAGGGACTAGCGGGAGGAGGGGAGCAGTTCTTC.